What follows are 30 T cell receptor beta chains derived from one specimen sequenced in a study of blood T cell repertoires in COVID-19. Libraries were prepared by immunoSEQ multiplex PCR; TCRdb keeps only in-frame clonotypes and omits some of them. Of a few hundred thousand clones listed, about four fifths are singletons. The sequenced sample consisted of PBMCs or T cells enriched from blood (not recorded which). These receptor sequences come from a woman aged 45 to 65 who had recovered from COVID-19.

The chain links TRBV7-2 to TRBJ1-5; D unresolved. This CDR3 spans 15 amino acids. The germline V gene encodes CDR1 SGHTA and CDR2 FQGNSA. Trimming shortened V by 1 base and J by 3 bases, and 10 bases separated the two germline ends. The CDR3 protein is CASSLGVGLNQPQHF. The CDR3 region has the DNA TGTGCCAGCAGCTTAGGCGTCGGACTCAATCAGCCCCAGCATTTT.

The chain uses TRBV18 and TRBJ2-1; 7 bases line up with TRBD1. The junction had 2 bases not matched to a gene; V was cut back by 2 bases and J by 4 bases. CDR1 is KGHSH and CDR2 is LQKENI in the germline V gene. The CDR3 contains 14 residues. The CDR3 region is CASSPGDSYNEQFF. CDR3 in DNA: TGTGCCAGCTCACCAGGGGACAGTTACAATGAGCAGTTCTTC.

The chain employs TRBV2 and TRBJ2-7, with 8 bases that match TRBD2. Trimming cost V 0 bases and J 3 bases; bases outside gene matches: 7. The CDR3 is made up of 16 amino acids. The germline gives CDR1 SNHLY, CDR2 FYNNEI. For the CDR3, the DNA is TGTGCCAGCAGTGAAGCATCGGCTAGCGGGTACTACGAGCAGTACTTC. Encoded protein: CASSEASASGYYEQYF.

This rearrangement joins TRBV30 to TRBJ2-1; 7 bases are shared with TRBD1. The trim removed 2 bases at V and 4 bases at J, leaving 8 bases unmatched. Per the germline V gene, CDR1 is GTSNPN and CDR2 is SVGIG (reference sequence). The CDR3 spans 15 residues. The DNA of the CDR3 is TGTGCCTGGAGTTCGCCCGGGACAGCGTACAATGAGCAGTTCTTC. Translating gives CAWSSPGTAYNEQFF.

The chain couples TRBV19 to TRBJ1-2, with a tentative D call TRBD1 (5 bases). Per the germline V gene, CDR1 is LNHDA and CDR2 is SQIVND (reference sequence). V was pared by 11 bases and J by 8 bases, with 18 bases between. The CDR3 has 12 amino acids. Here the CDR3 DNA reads TGTGCCGGTTACTCCGGGGGGGACGGCTACACCTTC. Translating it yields CAGYSGGDGYTF.

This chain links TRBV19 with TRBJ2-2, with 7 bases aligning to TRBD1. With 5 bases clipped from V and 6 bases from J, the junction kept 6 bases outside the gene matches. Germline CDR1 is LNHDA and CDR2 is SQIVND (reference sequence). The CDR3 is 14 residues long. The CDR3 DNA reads TGTGCCAGTAGTCCGACTACAGGGGCCGGGGAGCTGTTTTTT. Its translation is CASSPTTGAGELFF. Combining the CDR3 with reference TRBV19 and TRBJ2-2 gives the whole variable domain DGGITQSPKYLFRKEGQNVTLSCEQNLNHDAMYWYRQDPGQGLRLIYYSQIVNDFQKGDIAEGYSVSREKKESFPLTVTSAQKNPTAFYLCASSPTTGAGELFFGEGSRLTVL.

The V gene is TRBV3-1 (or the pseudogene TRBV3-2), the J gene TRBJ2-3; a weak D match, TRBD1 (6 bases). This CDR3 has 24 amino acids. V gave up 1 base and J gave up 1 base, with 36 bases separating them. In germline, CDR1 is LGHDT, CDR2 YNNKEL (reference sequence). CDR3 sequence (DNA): TGTGCCAGCAGCCAAGGGTCGTTTTGGGGGCGGGCAATTGAATCGCTGGCCCGCACAGATACGCAGTATTTT. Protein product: CASSQGSFWGRAIESLARTDTQYF.

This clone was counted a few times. The CDR3 region has the DNA TGTGCCTGGAGTCCCAACCTATATGGCTACACCTTC. Its translation is CAWSPNLYGYTF. This chain links TRBV30 with TRBJ1-2, with D hard to call. Trimming stripped 2 bases from V and 5 bases from J, with 9 bases between. In germline, CDR1 is GTSNPN, CDR2 SVGIG (reference sequence). The CDR3 covers 12 residues.

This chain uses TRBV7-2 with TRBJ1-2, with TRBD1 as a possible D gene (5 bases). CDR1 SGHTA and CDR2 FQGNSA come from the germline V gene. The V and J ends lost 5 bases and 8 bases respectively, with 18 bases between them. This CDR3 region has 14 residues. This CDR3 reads CASSHGAGFDGYTF. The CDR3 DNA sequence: TGTGCCAGCAGCCACGGGGCGGGGTTCGACGGCTACACCTTC.

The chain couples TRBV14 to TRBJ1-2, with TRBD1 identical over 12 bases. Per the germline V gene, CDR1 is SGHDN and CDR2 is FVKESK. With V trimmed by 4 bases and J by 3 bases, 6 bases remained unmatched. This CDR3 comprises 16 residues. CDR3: CASSRGGTGGYYGYTF. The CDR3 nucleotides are TGTGCCAGCAGCCGGGGAGGGACAGGGGGCTACTATGGCTACACCTTC. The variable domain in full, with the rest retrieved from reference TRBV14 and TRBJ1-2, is EAGVTQFPSHSVIEKGQTVTLRCDPISGHDNLYWYRRVMGKEIKFLLHFVKESKQDESGMPNNRFLAERTGGTYSTLKVQPAELEDSGVYFCASSRGGTGGYYGYTFGSGTRLTVV.

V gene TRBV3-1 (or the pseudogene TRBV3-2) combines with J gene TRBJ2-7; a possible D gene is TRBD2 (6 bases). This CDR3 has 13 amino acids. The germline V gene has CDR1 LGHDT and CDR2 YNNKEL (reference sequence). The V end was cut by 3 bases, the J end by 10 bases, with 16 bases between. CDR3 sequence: CASSQAGHRAQYF. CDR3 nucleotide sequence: TGTGCCAGCAGCCAGGCGGGGCACCGGGCTCAGTACTTC.

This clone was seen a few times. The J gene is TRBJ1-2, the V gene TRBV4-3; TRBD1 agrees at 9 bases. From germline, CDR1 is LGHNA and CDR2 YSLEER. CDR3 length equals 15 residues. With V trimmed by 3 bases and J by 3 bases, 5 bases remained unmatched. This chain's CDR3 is CASSQWDRADYGYTF. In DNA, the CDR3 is TGCGCCAGCAGCCAGTGGGACAGGGCCGACTATGGCTACACCTTC.

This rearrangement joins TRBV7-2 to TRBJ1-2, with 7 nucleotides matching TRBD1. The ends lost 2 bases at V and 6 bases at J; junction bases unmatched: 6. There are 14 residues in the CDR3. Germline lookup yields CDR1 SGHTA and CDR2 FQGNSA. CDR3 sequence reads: CASSLRQGNNGYTF. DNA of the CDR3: TGTGCCAGCAGCTTACGACAGGGCAATAATGGCTACACCTTC.

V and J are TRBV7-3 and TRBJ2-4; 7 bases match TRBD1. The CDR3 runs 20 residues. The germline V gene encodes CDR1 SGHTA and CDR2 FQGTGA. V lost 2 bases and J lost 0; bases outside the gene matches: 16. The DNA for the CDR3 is TGTGCCAGCAGCTTAGTGCCCCCGACCGGGAACAGGGGAGCCAAAAACATTCAGTACTTC. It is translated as CASSLVPPTGNRGAKNIQYF.

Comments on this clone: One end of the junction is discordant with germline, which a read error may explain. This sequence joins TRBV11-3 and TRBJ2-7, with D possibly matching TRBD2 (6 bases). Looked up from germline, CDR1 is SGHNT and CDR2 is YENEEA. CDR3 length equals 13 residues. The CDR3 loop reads CVSSLVSGDEQYF. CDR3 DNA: TGTGTCAGCAGCTTGGTGTCGGGAGACGAGCAGTACTTC.

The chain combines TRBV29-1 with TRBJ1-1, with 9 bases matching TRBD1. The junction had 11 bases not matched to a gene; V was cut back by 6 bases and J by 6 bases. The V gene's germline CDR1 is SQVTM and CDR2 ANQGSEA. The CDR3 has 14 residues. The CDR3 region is CSVGRTGVGAEAFF. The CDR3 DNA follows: TGCAGCGTCGGGAGGACAGGGGTGGGAGCTGAAGCTTTCTTT.

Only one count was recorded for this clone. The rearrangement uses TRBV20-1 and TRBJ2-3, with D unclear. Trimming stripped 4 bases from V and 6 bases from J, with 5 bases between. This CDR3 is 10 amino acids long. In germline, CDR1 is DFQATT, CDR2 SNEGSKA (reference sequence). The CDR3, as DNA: TGCAGTGCTACCATGGATACGCAGTATTTT. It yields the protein CSATMDTQYF.

CDR3 DNA: TGTGCCAGCAGCTCACTCATTAGCGGGAGGGGGGACAATGAGCAGTTCTTC. As protein: CASSSLISGRGDNEQFF. This rearrangement joins TRBV7-9 to TRBJ2-1, with 11 positions matching TRBD2. Germline assignment: CDR1 SEHNR and CDR2 FQNEAQ (reference sequence). The CDR3 is 17 residues long. Trimming took 4 bases from V and 5 from J; bases not matched to a gene: 10.

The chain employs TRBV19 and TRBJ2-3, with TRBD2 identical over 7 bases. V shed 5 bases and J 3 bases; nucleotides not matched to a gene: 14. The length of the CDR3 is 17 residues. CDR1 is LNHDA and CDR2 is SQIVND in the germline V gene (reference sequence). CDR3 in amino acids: CASSLRRSGIRTDTQYF. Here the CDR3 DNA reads TGTGCCAGTAGTCTTCGGCGAAGCGGGATTCGGACAGATACGCAGTATTTT. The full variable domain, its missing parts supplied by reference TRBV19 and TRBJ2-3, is DGGITQSPKYLFRKEGQNVTLSCEQNLNHDAMYWYRQDPGQGLRLIYYSQIVNDFQKGDIAEGYSVSREKKESFPLTVTSAQKNPTAFYLCASSLRRSGIRTDTQYFGPGTRLTVL.

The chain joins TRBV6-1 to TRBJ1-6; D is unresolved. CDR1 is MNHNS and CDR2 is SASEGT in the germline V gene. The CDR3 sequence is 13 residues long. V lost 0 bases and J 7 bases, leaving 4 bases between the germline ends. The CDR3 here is CASSEALNSPLHF. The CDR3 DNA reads TGTGCCAGCAGTGAAGCGCTAAATTCACCCCTCCACTTT.

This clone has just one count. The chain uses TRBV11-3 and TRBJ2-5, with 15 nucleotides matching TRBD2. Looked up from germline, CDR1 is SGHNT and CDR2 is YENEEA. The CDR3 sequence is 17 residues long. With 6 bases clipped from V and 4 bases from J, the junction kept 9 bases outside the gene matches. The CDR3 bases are TGTGCCAGCAGTCGTTGGACTAGCGGGGGGGCCGGAGAGACCCAGTACTTC. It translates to CASSRWTSGGAGETQYF.

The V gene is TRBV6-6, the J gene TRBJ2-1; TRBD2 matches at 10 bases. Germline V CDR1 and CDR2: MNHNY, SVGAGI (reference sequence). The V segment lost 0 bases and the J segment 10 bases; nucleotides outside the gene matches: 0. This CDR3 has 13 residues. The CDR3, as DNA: TGTGCCAGCAGTTACTCGACTAGCGGGGAGCAGTTCTTC. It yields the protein CASSYSTSGEQFF.

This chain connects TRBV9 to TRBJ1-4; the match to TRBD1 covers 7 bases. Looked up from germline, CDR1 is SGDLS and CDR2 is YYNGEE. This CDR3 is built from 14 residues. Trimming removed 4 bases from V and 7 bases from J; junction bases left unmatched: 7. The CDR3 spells CASSPTGASEKLFF. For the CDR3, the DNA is TGTGCCAGCAGCCCCACAGGGGCTAGTGAAAAACTGTTTTTT.

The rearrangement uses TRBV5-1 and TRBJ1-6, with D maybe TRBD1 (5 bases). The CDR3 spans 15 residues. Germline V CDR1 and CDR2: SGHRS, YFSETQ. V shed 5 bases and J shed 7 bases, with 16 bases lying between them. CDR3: CASREEGLPNSPLHF. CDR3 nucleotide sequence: TGCGCCAGCAGGGAGGAGGGGCTCCCGAATTCACCCCTCCACTTT.

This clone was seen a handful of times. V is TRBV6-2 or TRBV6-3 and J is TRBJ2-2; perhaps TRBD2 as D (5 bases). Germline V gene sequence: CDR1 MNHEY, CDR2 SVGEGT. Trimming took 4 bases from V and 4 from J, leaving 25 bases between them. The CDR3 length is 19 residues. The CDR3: CASSFNVPTLPEGTGELFF. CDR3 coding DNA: TGTGCCAGCAGTTTTAATGTCCCGACTCTACCAGAGGGCACCGGGGAGCTGTTTTTT.

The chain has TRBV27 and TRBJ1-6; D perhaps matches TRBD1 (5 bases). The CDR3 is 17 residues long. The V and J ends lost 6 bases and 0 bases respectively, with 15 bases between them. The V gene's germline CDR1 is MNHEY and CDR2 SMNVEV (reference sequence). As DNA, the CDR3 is TGTGCCAGCAGACCCGACAGACTTAGCTCCTATAATTCACCCCTCCACTTT. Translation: CASRPDRLSSYNSPLHF.

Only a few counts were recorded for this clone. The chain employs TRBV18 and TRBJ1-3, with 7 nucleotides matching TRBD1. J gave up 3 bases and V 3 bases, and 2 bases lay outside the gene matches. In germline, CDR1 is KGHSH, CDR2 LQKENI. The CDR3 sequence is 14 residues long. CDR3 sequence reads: CASSPTGFGNTIYF. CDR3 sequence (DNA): TGTGCCAGCTCACCGACAGGGTTTGGAAACACCATATATTTT.

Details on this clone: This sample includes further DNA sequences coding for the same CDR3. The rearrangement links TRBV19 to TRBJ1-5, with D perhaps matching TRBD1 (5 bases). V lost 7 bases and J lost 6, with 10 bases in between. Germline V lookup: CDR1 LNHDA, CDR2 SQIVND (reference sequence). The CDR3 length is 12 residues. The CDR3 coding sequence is TGTGCCAGTAAGCAGGGAGGTCAGCCCCAGCATTTT. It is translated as CASKQGGQPQHF.

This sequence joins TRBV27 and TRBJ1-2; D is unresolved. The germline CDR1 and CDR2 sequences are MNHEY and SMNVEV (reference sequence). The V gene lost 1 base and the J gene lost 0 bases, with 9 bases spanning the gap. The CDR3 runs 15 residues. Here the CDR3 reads CASSLFWSANYGYTF. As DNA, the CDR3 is TGTGCCAGCAGTTTATTCTGGAGCGCTAACTATGGCTACACCTTC.

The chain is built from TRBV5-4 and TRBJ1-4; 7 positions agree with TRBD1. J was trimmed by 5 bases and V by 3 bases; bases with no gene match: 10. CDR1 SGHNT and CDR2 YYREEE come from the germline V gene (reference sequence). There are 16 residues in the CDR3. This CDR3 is CASSSGTAGGNEKLFF. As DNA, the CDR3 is TGTGCCAGCAGCTCCGGGACAGCGGGGGGAAATGAAAAACTGTTTTTT.